The count of the clone carrying this T cell receptor (beta chain) is one. The antigen remains undetermined. Although they were nominally healthy when sampled, donors likely had unrecorded immune exposures. This entry belongs to a study of cytomegalovirus exposure and HLA in healthy donors. Study-wide findings and caveats: A later analysis associated 16,000 or so TCR beta sequences with HLA alleles at a 0.05 false discovery rate. Solely CMV serostatus was available to characterize immune exposure. According to a later analysis, most TCR beta chains associated with CMV appeared HLA-restricted.

The CDR3 contains 16 residues. CDR1 and CDR2 from the germline V gene are SGDLS and YYNGEE. Trimming removed 4 bases at V and 3 bases at J, with 17 bases between. PCR involved 60 Vbeta and 13 Jbeta primers. TCRdb's copy holds only in-frame clones and misses some; the assay was immunoSEQ multiplex PCR. The table has about 160,000 clones, approximately 84% seen once. The chain employs TRBV9 and TRBJ2-1, with a tentative D call TRBD2 (6 bases). The sequence was collected from a male donor in good health and CMV-seropositive. The sequencing input was PBMCs. The CDR3 region has the DNA TGTGCCAGCAGCCCTCCTTCGGGACTCCGCTACAATGAGCAGTTCTTC. The encoded protein is CASSPPSGLRYNEQFF.